Shown below are 25 T cell receptor beta chains from a single sample sequenced in a study of blood T cells in healthy people across ages. Using a J-beta primer mix together with a sample-barcoded 5' primer, a second PCR was run for about 6 to 11 cycles. In TCRdb, the 5' RACE reads were re-called with MiXCR into one record per CDR3 protein. The repertoire includes 1.2 million to 1.5 million distinct CDR3 sequences, almost 60% of them detected once, and 5% to 7% sits in the top ten. The sequencing sample was made of blood. These receptors were collected from a man between 18 and 29 years old in good health.

This rearrangement joins TRBV12-3 or TRBV12-4 to TRBJ2-1; tentatively, D is TRBD2 (6 bases). Trimming pared 0 bases from V and 10 bases from J, leaving 10 bases between. The length of the CDR3 is 13 residues. CDR3 nucleotides: TGTGCCAGCAGTTTAGCCCTAGCGCCCGAGCAGTTCTTC. Its protein product is CASSLALAPEQFF.

V gene TRBV5-1 combines with J gene TRBJ2-1, with 12 bases that match TRBD2. The CDR3 is 16 residues long. V lost 4 bases, J lost 4 bases, and 6 bases stayed unmatched. CDR1 is SGHRS and CDR2 is YFSETQ in the germline V gene. CDR3 DNA sequence: TGCGCCAGCAGCACCCCTAGCGGGGGGGCTTACAATGAGCAGTTCTTC. It is translated as CASSTPSGGAYNEQFF. Full variable domain (missing parts from reference TRBV5-1 and TRBJ2-1): KAGVTQTPRYLIKTRGQQVTLSCSPISGHRSVSWYQQTPGQGLQFLFEYFSETQRNKGNFPGRFSGRQFSNSRSEMNVSTLELGDSALYLCASSTPSGGAYNEQFFGPGTRLTVL.

The rearrangement uses TRBV20-1 and TRBJ2-3; D possibly corresponds to TRBD2 (6 bases). Germline V gene sequence: CDR1 DFQATT, CDR2 SNEGSKA (reference sequence). The CDR3 spans 15 residues. V dropped 3 bases and J dropped 0 bases, with 13 bases sitting between them. This CDR3 is CSASGKGTSTDTQYF. The DNA for the CDR3 is TGCAGTGCTAGTGGGAAGGGGACTAGCACAGATACGCAGTATTTT.

The chain employs TRBV3-1 and TRBJ2-4; TRBD1 is a possible D gene (6 bases). V lost 0 bases and J lost 5, with 20 bases in between. Per germline, CDR1 LGHDT and CDR2 YNNKEL (reference sequence). The CDR3 is made up of 18 amino acids. This chain's CDR3 is CASSQDPPPTAGENIQYF. CDR3 in DNA: TGTGCCAGCAGCCAAGACCCCCCTCCTACTGCAGGGGAAAACATTCAGTACTTC.

This clonotype has just a few counts. The chain combines TRBV6-1 with TRBJ2-1; 14 bases agree with TRBD2. This CDR3 is 18 amino acids long. V lost 4 bases to trimming and J lost 8 bases; unmatched junction nucleotides: 13. Looked up from germline, CDR1 is MNHNS and CDR2 is SASEGT. In DNA form, the CDR3 reads TGTGCCAGCAGTGCCGGGACTAGCGGGAGTTTTTATATCTATGAGCAGTTCTTC. Residues: CASSAGTSGSFYIYEQFF.

The gene calls are TRBV29-1 and TRBJ1-4, with TRBD1 as a possible D gene (6 bases). This CDR3 region has 14 residues. V was shortened by 6 bases and J by 7 bases, with 18 bases between the two germline ends. Germline-derived CDR1 and CDR2 are SQVTM and ANQGSEA. CDR3 in DNA: TGCAGCGTAGGCGAAACAGGGATAGGTGAAAAACTGTTTTTT. Its protein is CSVGETGIGEKLFF.

This clonotype has just a few counts. CDR3 in amino acids: CASSYQVPQDTQYF. CDR3 in DNA: TGTGCCAGCAGTTACCAAGTTCCTCAAGATACGCAGTATTTT. This rearrangement joins TRBV6-5 to TRBJ2-3; D unresolved. V lost 2 bases and J lost 5, with 11 bases in between. The germline gives CDR1 MNHEY, CDR2 SVGAGI. The CDR3 runs 14 residues.

The chain recombines TRBV27 with TRBJ1-5, with D uncertain. Trimming removed 3 bases from V and 0 bases from J, with 15 bases in between. The germline gives CDR1 MNHEY, CDR2 SMNVEV (reference sequence). The length of the CDR3 is 17 residues. The CDR3 DNA is TGTGCCAGCAGTTTTTCGGCAGGCCCCTATAGCAATCAGCCCCAGCATTTT. Its translation: CASSFSAGPYSNQPQHF.

The rearrangement uses TRBV2 and TRBJ2-1; 9 nucleotides align to TRBD2. Looked up from germline, CDR1 is SNHLY and CDR2 is FYNNEI. Germline trimming cut 4 bases from V and 4 bases from J; bases unmatched to any gene: 5. The CDR3 length is 15 residues. CDR3 sequence reads: CASSAGLAFYNEQFF. CDR3 coding DNA: TGTGCCAGCAGTGCGGGACTAGCATTTTACAATGAGCAGTTCTTC.

This clonotype was detected only a few times. This sequence joins TRBV20-1 and TRBJ1-4; tentatively, D is TRBD1 (5 bases). The V end was cut by 6 bases, the J end by 11 bases, with 25 bases between. There are 15 residues in the CDR3. Germline V CDR1 and CDR2: DFQATT, SNEGSKA (reference sequence). CDR3 amino acids: CSAHHQGRPGGKLFF. The CDR3 DNA is TGCAGTGCCCACCACCAGGGCCGGCCGGGAGGGAAACTGTTTTTT.

Concerning this clonotype: The CDR3 does not close with the conserved phenylalanine or tryptophan, likely indicating a read error. The chain carries TRBV29-1 and TRBJ2-1; tentative D call: TRBD2 (6 bases). Trimming cost V 4 bases and J 7 bases, with 14 bases left between them. Per the germline V gene, CDR1 is SQVTM and CDR2 is ANQGSEA. The CDR3 has 13 amino acids. The CDR3 DNA follows: TGCAGCGTTGCCCAGCAAGGGACTAATGAGCAGTTCTTA. This encodes CSVAQQGTNEQFL.

The V and J genes are TRBV5-5 and TRBJ2-1; D uncertain. Germline V gene sequence: CDR1 SGHKS, CDR2 YYEKEE (reference sequence). The CDR3 is 17 amino acids. The V and J ends lost 0 bases and 0 bases respectively, with 13 bases between them. Here the CDR3 DNA reads TGTGCCAGCAGCTTGGAACAGCCCTCGAGCTCCTACAATGAGCAGTTCTTC. Its protein product is CASSLEQPSSSYNEQFF.

This sequence joins TRBV6-2 or TRBV6-3 and TRBJ2-3; unclear D gene. V was clipped by 9 bases and J by 2 bases, with 12 bases between them. Germline values: CDR1 MNHEY, CDR2 SVGEGT. This CDR3 spans 13 amino acids. The CDR3 sequence: CASRAVTTDTQYF. CDR3 coding DNA: TGTGCCAGTCGAGCAGTAACCACAGATACGCAGTATTTT.

This chain connects TRBV15 to TRBJ2-7; D remains ambiguous. The germline CDR1 and CDR2 sequences are LNHNV and YYDKDF (reference sequence). This CDR3 has 14 amino acids. Between the trimmed V and J ends, which lost 5 bases and 0 bases, there was a span of 11 bases. CDR3 region: CATSDTVSSYEQYF. DNA of the CDR3: TGTGCCACCAGCGACACCGTCAGCTCCTACGAGCAGTACTTC.

The chain uses TRBV12-3 or TRBV12-4 and TRBJ2-4, with a tentative D call TRBD2 (5 bases). Trimming left V 6 bases short and J 7 bases short, with 19 bases between. The CDR3 runs to 15 residues. CDR3 in amino acids: CASRPARVPGNIQYF. The CDR3 DNA follows: TGTGCCAGCAGACCCGCTCGCGTCCCGGGGAACATTCAGTACTTC.

This clonotype was detected once. The V gene is TRBV12-3 or TRBV12-4, the J gene TRBJ2-1; no clear D gene. The CDR3 extends over 13 amino acids. With 6 bases removed from V and 4 bases from J, the gap between germline ends came to 10 bases. The CDR3 reads CASSIYLYNEQFF. CDR3 nucleotides: TGTGCCAGCAGCATCTACCTTTACAATGAGCAGTTCTTC.

This rearrangement joins TRBV11-2 to TRBJ2-6; 8 positions match TRBD2. CDR1 SGHAT and CDR2 FQNNGV come from the germline V gene. Germline trimming cut 4 bases from V and 0 bases from J; bases unmatched to any gene: 11. CDR3 size: 19 residues. CDR3 loop: CASSYVVRGANSGANVLTF. DNA for the CDR3: TGTGCCAGCAGCTACGTGGTGCGGGGGGCCAACTCTGGGGCCAACGTCCTGACTTTC.

The rearrangement links TRBV15 to TRBJ1-2; 7 bases are a match to TRBD1. The CDR3 has 17 residues. With 0 bases clipped from V and 3 bases from J, the junction kept 10 bases outside the gene matches. Germline V gene data show CDR1 as LNHNV and CDR2 as YYDKDF (reference sequence). CDR3 DNA sequence: TGTGCCACCAGCAGAGATACGGGACAGCCATGGGACTATGGCTACACCTTC. Its translation is CATSRDTGQPWDYGYTF.

This chain's CDR3 is CASGFSPRTASTDTQYF. CDR3 in DNA: TGTGCTAGTGGTTTCTCCCCGCGCACCGCTAGCACAGATACGCAGTATTTT. This chain links TRBV12-5 with TRBJ2-3; D is undetermined. The germline V and J ends were trimmed by 3 bases and 0 bases, with 16 bases remaining between them. The germline V gene has CDR1 LGHNT and CDR2 FRNRAP. This CDR3 is 17 amino acids long.

The V and J genes are TRBV20-1 and TRBJ2-1; D gene unclear. The CDR3 totals 14 residues. V gave up 5 bases and J gave up 0 bases, with 11 bases separating them. Germline values: CDR1 DFQATT, CDR2 SNEGSKA (reference sequence). The CDR3 region is CSAVSPSSYNEQFF. The CDR3 DNA is TGCAGTGCTGTTTCGCCAAGCTCCTACAATGAGCAGTTCTTC.

The chain couples TRBV25-1 to TRBJ2-1, with TRBD1 matching over 7 bases. Germline V gene sequence: CDR1 MGHDK, CDR2 SYGVNS. J was trimmed by 4 bases and V by 5 bases; bases with no gene match: 17. CDR3 size: 18 residues. Written as DNA, the CDR3 is TGTGCCAGCAGTACCCGAACTCCCAGGACAGGCCCTTACAATGAGCAGTTCTTC. Protein product: CASSTRTPRTGPYNEQFF.

J is TRBJ2-3 and V is TRBV20-1; 11 bases agree with TRBD2. Looked up from germline, CDR1 is DFQATT and CDR2 is SNEGSKA (reference sequence). J was trimmed by 5 bases and V by 6 bases; bases with no gene match: 10. This CDR3 comprises 15 residues. CDR3 sequence: CSAHLTSGVVDTQYF. The CDR3 DNA is TGCAGTGCCCACCTGACTAGCGGGGTAGTAGATACGCAGTATTTT.

The CDR3 DNA reads TGTGCCAGCAGTGATACACTAGCGGGGGACGAGCAGTACTTC. This translates into CASSDTLAGDEQYF. The rearrangement joins TRBV2 to TRBJ2-7; 11 bases line up with TRBD2. Per germline, CDR1 SNHLY and CDR2 FYNNEI. The CDR3 length is 14 residues. V lost 3 bases and J lost 5; bases outside the gene matches: 3.

The V and J genes are TRBV6-5 and TRBJ2-3; TRBD2 matches at 8 bases. The CDR3 loop spans 15 amino acids. Germline V CDR1 and CDR2: MNHEY, SVGAGI. Trimming cost V 7 bases and J 5 bases; bases outside gene matches: 11. The CDR3 nucleotides read TGTGCCAGCATCCAATTCGGGGGGGCCATAGATACGCAGTATTTT. Protein: CASIQFGGAIDTQYF.

This clonotype has only one observation. The rearrangement links TRBV4-1 to TRBJ2-1; possible D gene TRBD2, 6 bases. The V gene lost 0 bases and the J gene lost 2 bases, with 11 bases spanning the gap. The germline V gene encodes CDR1 MGHRA and CDR2 YSYEKL. This CDR3 comprises 16 residues. The CDR3 loop reads CASSQDFGRTYNEQFF. The CDR3, as DNA: TGCGCCAGCAGCCAAGATTTCGGGAGAACCTACAATGAGCAGTTCTTC.